Sequencing of this TCR beta chain was carried out in a study of T-cell memory formation after mild COVID-19. TCRdb called the 5' RACE reads again in MiXCR, with one record for every CDR3 protein. The sample includes fewer than 250,000 distinct CDR3 sequences, 10% of them seen just once. Germline V gene sequence: CDR1 SQVTM, CDR2 ANQGSEA. V shed 6 bases, J shed 2 bases, and the junction held 4 bases outside the gene matches. The CDR3 contains 13 residues. This TCR derives from a man younger than 35 who had mild COVID-19 (a few samples of this study predate the infection). Cell type and time point are not known. Input material: PBMCs or a T cell subset sorted from them (not recorded which). The rearrangement uses TRBV29-1 and TRBJ1-2; 9 positions match TRBD1. CDR3 sequence: CSVGTGPNYGYTF. CDR3 bases: TGCAGCGTCGGGACAGGGCCCAACTATGGCTACACCTTC.